At least ten counts were recorded for the clone carrying this T cell receptor beta chain. No antigen is known for it. The sample is drawn from a study of T cell repertoires in cytomegalovirus infection. Points from the study as a whole: CMV-specific TCR beta clonotypes restricted by HLA-C dominated the ex vivo response.

TCRdb reprocessed the reads with MiXCR, giving one entry per CDR3 protein. The sample has 150,000 to 200,000 distinct CDR3 sequences, about 30% seen once. The ends were cut back, 7 bases at V and 0 bases at J, with 12 bases in the middle. Per germline, CDR1 SNHLY and CDR2 FYNNEI. The CDR3 is 14 amino acids. This TCR derives from a human donor in good health (CMV status not recorded). Some clones in this sample may be carry-over from other donors' samples. The rearrangement links TRBV2 to TRBJ1-1, with D maybe TRBD1 (5 bases). The sample taken for sequencing was PBMCs. The CDR3 loop reads CASTRETVNTEAFF. DNA for the CDR3: TGTGCCAGCACCCGGGAGACAGTGAACACTGAAGCTTTCTTT.